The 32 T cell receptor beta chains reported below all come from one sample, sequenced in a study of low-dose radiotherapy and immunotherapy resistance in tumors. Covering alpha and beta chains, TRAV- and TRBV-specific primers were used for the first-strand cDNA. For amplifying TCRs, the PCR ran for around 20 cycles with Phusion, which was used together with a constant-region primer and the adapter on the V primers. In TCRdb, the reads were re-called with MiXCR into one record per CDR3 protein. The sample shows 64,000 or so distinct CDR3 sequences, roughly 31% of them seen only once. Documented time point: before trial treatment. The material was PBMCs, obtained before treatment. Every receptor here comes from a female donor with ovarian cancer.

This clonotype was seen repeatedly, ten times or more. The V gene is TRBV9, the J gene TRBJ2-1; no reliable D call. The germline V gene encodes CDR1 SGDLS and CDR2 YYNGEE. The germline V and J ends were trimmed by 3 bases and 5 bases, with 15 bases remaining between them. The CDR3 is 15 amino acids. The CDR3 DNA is TGTGCCAGCAGCGCTTTGGGGAACTTAAACAATGAGCAGTTCTTC. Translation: CASSALGNLNNEQFF.

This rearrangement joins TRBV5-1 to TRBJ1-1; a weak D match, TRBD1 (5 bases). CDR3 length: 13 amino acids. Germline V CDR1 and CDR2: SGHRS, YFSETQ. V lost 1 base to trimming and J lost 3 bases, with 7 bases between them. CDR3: CASSLLTDTEAFF. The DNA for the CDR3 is TGCGCCAGCAGCTTGCTGACAGACACTGAAGCTTTCTTT.

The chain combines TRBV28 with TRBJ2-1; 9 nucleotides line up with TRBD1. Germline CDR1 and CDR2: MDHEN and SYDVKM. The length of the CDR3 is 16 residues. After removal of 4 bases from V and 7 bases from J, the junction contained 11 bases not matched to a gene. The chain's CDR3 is CASSSGHRGHVNEQFF. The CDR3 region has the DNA TGTGCCAGCAGTTCCGGTCACAGGGGGCATGTTAATGAGCAGTTCTTC.

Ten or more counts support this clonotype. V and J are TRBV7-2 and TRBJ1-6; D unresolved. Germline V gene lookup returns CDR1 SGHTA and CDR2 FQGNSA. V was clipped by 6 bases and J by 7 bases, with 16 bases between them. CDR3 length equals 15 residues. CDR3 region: CASSTGSGYNSPLHF. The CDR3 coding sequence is TGTGCCAGCAGTACCGGTTCCGGTTACAATTCACCCCTCCACTTT.

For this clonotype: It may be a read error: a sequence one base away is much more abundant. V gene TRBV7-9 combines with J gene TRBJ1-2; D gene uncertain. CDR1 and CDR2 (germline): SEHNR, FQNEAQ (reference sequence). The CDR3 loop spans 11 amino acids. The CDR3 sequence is CASSLNYDYTF. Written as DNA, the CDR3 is TGTGCCAGCAGCCTTAACTATGACTACACCTTC.

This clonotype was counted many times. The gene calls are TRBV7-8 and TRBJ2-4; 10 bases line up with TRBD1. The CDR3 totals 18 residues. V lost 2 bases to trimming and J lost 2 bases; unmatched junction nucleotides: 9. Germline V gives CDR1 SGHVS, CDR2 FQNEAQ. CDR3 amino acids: CASSLSPTGGATKNIQYF. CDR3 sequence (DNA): TGTGCCAGCAGCTTATCCCCGACAGGGGGCGCGACCAAAAACATTCAGTACTTC. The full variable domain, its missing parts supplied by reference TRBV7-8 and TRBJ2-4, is GAGVSQSPRYKVAKRGQDVALRCDPISGHVSLFWYQQALGQGPEFLTYFQNEAQLDKSGLPSDRFFAERPEGSVSTLKIQRTQQEDSAVYLCASSLSPTGGATKNIQYFGAGTRLSVL.

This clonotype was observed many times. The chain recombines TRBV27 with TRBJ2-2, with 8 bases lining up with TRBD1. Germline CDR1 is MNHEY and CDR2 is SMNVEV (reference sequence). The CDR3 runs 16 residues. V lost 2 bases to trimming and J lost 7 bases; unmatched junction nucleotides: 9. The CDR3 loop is CASSLRAGGSGGELFF. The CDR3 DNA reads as TGTGCCAGCAGTTTAAGGGCAGGGGGCAGTGGCGGGGAGCTGTTTTTT.

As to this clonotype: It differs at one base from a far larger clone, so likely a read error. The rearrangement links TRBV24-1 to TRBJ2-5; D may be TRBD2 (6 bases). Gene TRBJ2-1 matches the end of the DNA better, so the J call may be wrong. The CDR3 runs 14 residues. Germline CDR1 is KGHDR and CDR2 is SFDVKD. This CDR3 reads CATAPGSGPNEQFF. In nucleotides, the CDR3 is TGTGCCACGGCGCCCGGGAGCGGCCCGAATGAGCAGTTCTTC.

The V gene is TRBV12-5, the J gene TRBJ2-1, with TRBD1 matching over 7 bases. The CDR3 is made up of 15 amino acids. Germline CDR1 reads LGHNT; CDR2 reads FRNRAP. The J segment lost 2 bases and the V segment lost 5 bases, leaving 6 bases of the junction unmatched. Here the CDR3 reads CASGPGQAPYNEQFF. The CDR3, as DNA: TGTGCTAGTGGTCCCGGACAGGCCCCCTACAATGAGCAGTTCTTC.

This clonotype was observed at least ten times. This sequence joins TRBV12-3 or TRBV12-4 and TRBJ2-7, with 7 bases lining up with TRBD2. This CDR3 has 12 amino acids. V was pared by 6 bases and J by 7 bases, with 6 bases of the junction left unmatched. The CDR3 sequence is CASSGLGGEQYF. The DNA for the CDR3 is TGTGCCAGCAGCGGATTGGGAGGGGAGCAGTACTTC.

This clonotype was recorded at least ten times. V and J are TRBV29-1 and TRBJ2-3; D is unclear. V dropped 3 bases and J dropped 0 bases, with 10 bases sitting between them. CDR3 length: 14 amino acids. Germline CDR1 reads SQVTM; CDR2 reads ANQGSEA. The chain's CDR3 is CSVEVGRSTDTQYF. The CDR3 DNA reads TGCAGCGTTGAGGTCGGAAGAAGCACAGATACGCAGTATTTT.

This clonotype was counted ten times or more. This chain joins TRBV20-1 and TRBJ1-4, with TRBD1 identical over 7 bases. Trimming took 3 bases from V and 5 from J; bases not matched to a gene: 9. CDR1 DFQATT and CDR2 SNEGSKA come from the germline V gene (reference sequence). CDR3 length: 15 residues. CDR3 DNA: TGCAGTGCTAGGAATCCCGGGACAGTGAATGAAAAACTGTTTTTT. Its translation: CSARNPGTVNEKLFF.

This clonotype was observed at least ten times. The CDR3 DNA is TGTGCCAGCAGTCCCGCGGGGAAAACCTACGAGCAGTACTTC. Translating gives CASSPAGKTYEQYF. This chain links TRBV6-2 or TRBV6-3 with TRBJ2-7; maybe TRBD2 (6 bases). The CDR3 runs to 14 residues. V shed 5 bases and J shed 2 bases, with 13 bases lying between them. Looked up from germline, CDR1 is MNHEY and CDR2 is SVGEGT.

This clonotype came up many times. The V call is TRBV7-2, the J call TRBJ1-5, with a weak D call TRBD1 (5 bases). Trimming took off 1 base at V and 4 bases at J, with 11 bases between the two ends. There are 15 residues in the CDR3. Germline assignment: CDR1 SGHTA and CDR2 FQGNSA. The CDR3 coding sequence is TGTGCCAGCAGCTTAGGAGGGCGGGGGAATCAGCCCCAGCATTTT. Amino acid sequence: CASSLGGRGNQPQHF.

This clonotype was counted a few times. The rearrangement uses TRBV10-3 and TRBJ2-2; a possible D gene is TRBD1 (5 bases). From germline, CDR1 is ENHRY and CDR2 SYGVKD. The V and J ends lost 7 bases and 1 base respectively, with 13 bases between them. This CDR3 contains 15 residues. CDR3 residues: CAITSDTKNTGELFF. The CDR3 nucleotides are TGTGCCATCACGTCGGACACCAAGAACACCGGGGAGCTGTTTTTT.

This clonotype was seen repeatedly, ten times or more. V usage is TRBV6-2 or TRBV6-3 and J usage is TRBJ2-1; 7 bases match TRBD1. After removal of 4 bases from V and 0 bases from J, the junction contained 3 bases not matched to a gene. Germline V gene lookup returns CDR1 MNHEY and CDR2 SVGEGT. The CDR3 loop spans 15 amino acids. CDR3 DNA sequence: TGTGCCAGCAGTTTGGACAGGAGCTCCTACAATGAGCAGTTCTTC. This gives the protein CASSLDRSSYNEQFF.

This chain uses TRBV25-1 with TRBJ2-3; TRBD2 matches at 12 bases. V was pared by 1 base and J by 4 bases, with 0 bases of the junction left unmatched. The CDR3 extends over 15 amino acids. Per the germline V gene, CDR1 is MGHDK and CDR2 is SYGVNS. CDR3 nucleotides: TGTGCCAGCAGTGAATCTAGCGGGAGGGCAGATACGCAGTATTTT. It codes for CASSESSGRADTQYF.

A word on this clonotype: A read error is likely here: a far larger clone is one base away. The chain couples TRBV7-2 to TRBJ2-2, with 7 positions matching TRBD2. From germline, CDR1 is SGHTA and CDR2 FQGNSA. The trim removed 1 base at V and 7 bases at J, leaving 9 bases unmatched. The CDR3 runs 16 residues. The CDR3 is CASSLVAGVGIGELFF. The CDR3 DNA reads TGTGCCAGCAGCTTAGTTGCGGGAGTTGGCATCGGGGAGCTGTTTTTT.

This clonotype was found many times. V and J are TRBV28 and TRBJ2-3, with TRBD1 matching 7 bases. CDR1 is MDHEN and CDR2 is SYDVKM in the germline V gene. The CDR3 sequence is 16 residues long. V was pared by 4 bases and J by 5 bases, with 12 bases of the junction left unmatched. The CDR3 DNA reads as TGTGCCAGCAGTTCATCCGGAACAGGGGTGCAAGATACGCAGTATTTT. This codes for CASSSSGTGVQDTQYF.

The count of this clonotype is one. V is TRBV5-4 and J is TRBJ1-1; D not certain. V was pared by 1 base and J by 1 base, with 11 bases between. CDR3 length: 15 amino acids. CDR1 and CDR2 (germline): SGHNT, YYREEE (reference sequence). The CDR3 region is CASSLPENRNTEAFF. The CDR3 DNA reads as TGTGCCAGCAGCTTGCCAGAGAACCGGAACACTGAAGCTTTCTTT.

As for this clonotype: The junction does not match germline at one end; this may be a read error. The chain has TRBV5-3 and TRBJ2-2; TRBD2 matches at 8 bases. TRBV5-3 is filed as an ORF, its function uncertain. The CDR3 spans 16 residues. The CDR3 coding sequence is TGTGCCAGCAGCTTCGACAGCGGGAGGAACACCGGGGAGCTGTTTTTT. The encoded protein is CASSFDSGRNTGELFF.

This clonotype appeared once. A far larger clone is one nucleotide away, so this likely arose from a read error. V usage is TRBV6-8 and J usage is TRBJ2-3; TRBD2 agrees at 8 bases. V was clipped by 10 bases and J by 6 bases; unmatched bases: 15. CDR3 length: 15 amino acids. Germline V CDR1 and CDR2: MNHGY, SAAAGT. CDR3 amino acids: CANKSGAGVLDTQYF. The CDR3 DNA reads TGTGCCAACAAAAGTGGAGCGGGAGTTTTGGATACGCAGTATTTT.

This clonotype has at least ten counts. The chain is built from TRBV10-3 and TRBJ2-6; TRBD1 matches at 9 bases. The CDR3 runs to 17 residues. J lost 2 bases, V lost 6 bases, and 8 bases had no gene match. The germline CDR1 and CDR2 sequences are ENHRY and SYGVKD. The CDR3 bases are TGTGCCATCAGACCGGGACAGGGATTCCCTGGGGCCAACGTCCTGACTTTC. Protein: CAIRPGQGFPGANVLTF.

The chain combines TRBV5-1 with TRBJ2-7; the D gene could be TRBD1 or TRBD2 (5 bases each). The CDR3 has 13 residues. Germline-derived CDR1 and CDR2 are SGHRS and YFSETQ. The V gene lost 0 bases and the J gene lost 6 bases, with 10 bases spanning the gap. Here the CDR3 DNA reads TGCGCCAGCAGCTTGGGCCGGGACCCCGAGCAGTACTTC. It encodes CASSLGRDPEQYF.

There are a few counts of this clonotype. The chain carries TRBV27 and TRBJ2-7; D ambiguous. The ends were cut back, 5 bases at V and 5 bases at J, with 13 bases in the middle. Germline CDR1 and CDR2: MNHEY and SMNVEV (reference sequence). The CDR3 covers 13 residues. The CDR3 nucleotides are TGTGCCAGCAGTCCGCAAAGGTACCACGAGCAGTACTTC. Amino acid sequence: CASSPQRYHEQYF.

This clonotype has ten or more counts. This CDR3 is CASSLEGQWGNQPQHF. The CDR3 DNA follows: TGTGCCAGCAGCTTGGAGGGACAGTGGGGCAATCAGCCCCAGCATTTT. The V and J genes are TRBV7-3 and TRBJ1-5, with 7 bases matching TRBD1. CDR3 length: 16 residues. Per the germline V gene, CDR1 is SGHTA and CDR2 is FQGTGA. J was trimmed by 2 bases and V by 3 bases; bases with no gene match: 7.

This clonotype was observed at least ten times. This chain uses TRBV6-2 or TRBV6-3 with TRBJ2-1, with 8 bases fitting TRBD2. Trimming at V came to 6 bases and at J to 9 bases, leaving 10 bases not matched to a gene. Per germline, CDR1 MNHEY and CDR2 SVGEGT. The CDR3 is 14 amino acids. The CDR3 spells CASSPNGRATEQFF. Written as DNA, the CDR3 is TGTGCCAGCAGCCCCAACGGGAGGGCCACTGAGCAGTTCTTC.

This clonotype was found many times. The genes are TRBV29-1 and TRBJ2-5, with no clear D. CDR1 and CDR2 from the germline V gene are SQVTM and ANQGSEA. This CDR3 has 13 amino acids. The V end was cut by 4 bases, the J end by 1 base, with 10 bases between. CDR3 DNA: TGCAGCGTTGGGGCGGCCTCCCAAGAGACCCAGTACTTC. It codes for CSVGAASQETQYF.

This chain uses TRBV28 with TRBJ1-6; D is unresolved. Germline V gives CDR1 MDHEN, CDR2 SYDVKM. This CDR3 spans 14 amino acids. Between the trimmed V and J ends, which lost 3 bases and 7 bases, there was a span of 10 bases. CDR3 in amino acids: CASSFGQPNSPLHF. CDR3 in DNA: TGTGCCAGCAGTTTTGGCCAGCCCAATTCACCCCTCCACTTT.

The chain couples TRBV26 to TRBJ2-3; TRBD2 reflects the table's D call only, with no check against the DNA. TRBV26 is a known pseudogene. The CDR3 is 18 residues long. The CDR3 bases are TGTGCCAGCAGTTCGGGACTAGCGGGGGGGCCTGGTGGAGATACGCAGTATTTT. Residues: CASSSGLAGGPGGDTQYF.

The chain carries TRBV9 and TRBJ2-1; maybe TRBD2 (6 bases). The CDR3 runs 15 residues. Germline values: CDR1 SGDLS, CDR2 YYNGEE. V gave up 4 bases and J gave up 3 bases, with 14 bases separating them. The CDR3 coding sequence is TGTGCCAGCAGCCCAAATCCGGGGGACTACAATGAGCAGTTCTTC. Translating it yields CASSPNPGDYNEQFF.

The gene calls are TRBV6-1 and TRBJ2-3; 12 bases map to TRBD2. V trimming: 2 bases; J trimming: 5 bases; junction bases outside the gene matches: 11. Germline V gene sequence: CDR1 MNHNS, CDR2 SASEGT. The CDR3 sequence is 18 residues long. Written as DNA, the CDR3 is TGTGCCAGCAGTGAAATGGCTAGCGGGGGGGCTTACCAAGATACGCAGTATTTT. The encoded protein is CASSEMASGGAYQDTQYF.